These 22 T cell receptor beta chains share one sample of origin, sequenced in a study of T cell changes during pregnancy in multiple sclerosis (dated by TCRdb to about 2019). Receptors were amplified or captured by the immunoSEQ multiplex PCR assay. The table comes from immuneACCESS by way of TCRdb, which keeps in-frame sequences with V and J called. Part of the clones is missing from these tables; in studies checked, under half for an unresolved V gene and the rest for unknown reasons. The sample table shows roughly 54,000 clones, and roughly 90% are seen once. The top ten clonotypes cover about 0.64% of the sample. Sequenced here: CD4+ T cells from peripheral blood mononuclear cells, sampled after pregnancy. The receptors stem from a female donor with multiple sclerosis, enrolled in a pregnancy study.

The chain recombines TRBV29-1 with TRBJ2-3, with D perhaps TRBD1 (5 bases). CDR1 and CDR2 from the germline V gene are SQVTM and ANQGSEA. Trimming removed 6 bases from V and 2 bases from J, with 15 bases in between. The CDR3 contains 14 residues. The DNA for the CDR3 is TGCAGCGTGACAGCAATAAATCCCACAGATACGCAGTATTTT. Encoded protein: CSVTAINPTDTQYF.

V and J are TRBV6-7 and TRBJ2-7; TRBD1 is a possible D gene (6 bases). TRBV6-7 is an open reading frame, and its role is uncertain. This CDR3 contains 14 residues. V was shortened by 10 bases and J by 0 bases, with 16 bases between the two germline ends. CDR3 sequence reads: CATSQGRLSYEQYF. The CDR3 DNA reads as TGTGCCACCTCTCAGGGGCGTCTCTCCTACGAGCAGTACTTC.

The chain carries TRBV19 and TRBJ2-7; D remains ambiguous. Between the trimmed V and J ends, which lost 5 bases and 3 bases, there was a span of 14 bases. The length of the CDR3 is 14 residues. Germline V gene lookup returns CDR1 LNHDA and CDR2 SQIVND (reference sequence). CDR3 sequence (DNA): TGTGCCAGTAGTGCCTCGACTGAAAGCTACGAGCAGTACTTC. Amino acids: CASSASTESYEQYF.

The rearrangement joins TRBV6-5 to TRBJ2-3; the D gene is possibly TRBD2 (6 bases). The CDR3 contains 15 residues. Between the trimmed V and J ends, which lost 6 bases and 2 bases, there was a span of 15 bases. From germline, CDR1 is MNHEY and CDR2 SVGAGI. The CDR3 reads CASRTGLGNTDTQYF. CDR3 coding DNA: TGTGCCAGCAGGACGGGACTCGGAAACACAGATACGCAGTATTTT.

The chain uses TRBV6-6 and TRBJ1-1; 9 nucleotides line up with TRBD1. This CDR3 region has 15 residues. Germline trimming cut 0 bases from V and 7 bases from J; bases unmatched to any gene: 6. Germline V CDR1 and CDR2: MNHNY, SVGAGI (reference sequence). This CDR3 is CASSYSTGGESEAFF. CDR3 coding DNA: TGTGCCAGCAGTTACTCGACAGGGGGAGAGAGTGAAGCTTTCTTT.

This chain uses TRBV27 with TRBJ1-2, with no clear D. The ends were cut back, 2 bases at V and 3 bases at J, with 10 bases in the middle. Germline loops: CDR1 MNHEY, CDR2 SMNVEV (reference sequence). The CDR3 has 14 amino acids. CDR3 sequence (DNA): TGTGCCAGCAGTTTACGGGGTGGGGACTATGGCTACACCTTC. This encodes CASSLRGGDYGYTF.

The V call is TRBV6-6, the J call TRBJ1-5, with D uncertain. CDR1 and CDR2 from the germline V gene are MNHNY and SVGAGI (reference sequence). V was clipped by 6 bases and J by 2 bases, with 17 bases between them. There are 16 residues in the CDR3. For the CDR3, the DNA is TGTGCCAGCAGGCCCTTCCCGGGGAGGGGCAATCAGCCCCAGCATTTT. It is translated as CASRPFPGRGNQPQHF.

The chain has TRBV7-3 and TRBJ2-3; 7 nucleotides match TRBD1. Germline V CDR1 and CDR2: SGHTA, FQGTGA. V was clipped by 3 bases and J by 2 bases; unmatched bases: 2. The CDR3 consists of 14 residues. The CDR3 nucleotides are TGTGCCAGCAGCTTCGACAGGGTCACAGATACGCAGTATTTT. Translation gives CASSFDRVTDTQYF.

The V gene is TRBV7-2, the J gene TRBJ1-2; 9 positions agree with TRBD1. CDR1 SGHTA and CDR2 FQGNSA come from the germline V gene. V was pared by 5 bases and J by 4 bases, with 8 bases of the junction left unmatched. This CDR3 has 15 amino acids. This CDR3 is CASSDTGGKVYGYTF. The DNA for the CDR3 is TGTGCCAGCAGCGACACAGGGGGCAAGGTCTATGGCTACACCTTC. Supplemented by reference TRBV7-2 and TRBJ1-2, the full variable domain reads GAGVSQSPSNKVTEKGKDVELRCDPISGHTALYWYRQSLGQGLEFLIYFQGNSAPDKSGLPSDRFSAERTGGSVSTLTIQRTQQEDSAVYLCASSDTGGKVYGYTFGSGTRLTVV.

V usage is TRBV5-6 and J usage is TRBJ2-1, with 7 nucleotides matching TRBD2. The CDR3 spans 13 residues. Germline V gene lookup returns CDR1 SGHDT and CDR2 YYEEEE. V shed 3 bases and J 15 bases; nucleotides not matched to a gene: 12. Here the CDR3 reads CASSWARAGEPFF. CDR3 bases: TGTGCCAGCAGCTGGGCTCGGGCGGGGGAACCGTTCTTC. The variable domain in full, with the rest retrieved from reference TRBV5-6 and TRBJ2-1, is DAGVTQSPTHLIKTRGQQVTLRCSPKSGHDTVSWYQQALGQGPQFIFQYYEEEERQRGNFPDRFSGHQFPNYSSELNVNALLLGDSALYLCASSWARAGEPFFGPGTRLTVL.

V usage is TRBV5-4 and J usage is TRBJ1-6; 7 nucleotides line up with TRBD1. V lost 0 bases and J lost 5; bases outside the gene matches: 11. Germline V lookup: CDR1 SGHNT, CDR2 YYREEE (reference sequence). This CDR3 is 18 amino acids long. The DNA of the CDR3 is TGTGCCAGCAGCTTGGGGCGACAGGGCAAAGTCCATAATTCACCCCTCCACTTT. The encoded protein is CASSLGRQGKVHNSPLHF.

The chain employs TRBV11-2 and TRBJ1-2, with D unresolved. V lost 6 bases and J lost 8, with 16 bases in between. Germline V gene lookup returns CDR1 SGHAT and CDR2 FQNNGV. The CDR3 is 13 residues long. The DNA of the CDR3 is TGTGCCAGCAGGCCAACTCCAAAGCGCGGCTACACCTTC. It translates to CASRPTPKRGYTF.

This chain links TRBV30 with TRBJ2-5; D gene unclear. The end of the DNA fits TRBJ2-7 better, so the J call may be wrong. The CDR3 spans 14 residues. Germline values: CDR1 GTSNPN, CDR2 SVGIG (reference sequence). The CDR3 is CAWSAPRLSYEQYF. CDR3 bases: TGTGCCTGGAGTGCCCCGAGGCTTTCCTACGAGCAGTACTTC.

This sequence joins TRBV4-3 and TRBJ2-7, with D hard to call. Germline V CDR1 and CDR2: LGHNA, YSLEER. Between the trimmed V and J ends, which lost 0 bases and 2 bases, there was a span of 11 bases. This CDR3 comprises 15 residues. The DNA for the CDR3 is TGCGCCAGCAGCCAAGATGCCAGAGGTCCCTACGAGCAGTACTTC. Translated: CASSQDARGPYEQYF.

The chain recombines TRBV6-6 with TRBJ2-7; tentative D call: TRBD1 (6 bases). This CDR3 region has 12 residues. Germline V lookup: CDR1 MNHNY, CDR2 SVGAGI (reference sequence). V was pared by 6 bases and J by 2 bases, with 8 bases between. The CDR3 here is CASRQGTYEQYF. DNA for the CDR3: TGTGCCAGCAGGCAGGGGACCTACGAGCAGTACTTC.

This chain uses TRBV6-1 with TRBJ1-2, with a tentative D call TRBD1 (6 bases). Germline CDR1 MNHNS, CDR2 SASEGT. V was cut by 7 bases and J by 3 bases, with 15 bases left in between. The CDR3 extends over 14 amino acids. CDR3 bases: TGTGCCAGCACCGAGGGGGGGCAAGACTATGGCTACACCTTC. Residues: CASTEGGQDYGYTF.

The CDR3 sequence: CASRSIVTNTGELFF. The DNA for the CDR3 is TGCGCCAGCAGGTCGATAGTTACGAACACCGGGGAGCTGTTTTTT. V is TRBV5-1 and J is TRBJ2-2, with no clear D. The CDR3 totals 15 residues. Trimming pared 5 bases from V and 0 bases from J, leaving 11 bases between. Germline V gene data show CDR1 as SGHRS and CDR2 as YFSETQ.

J is TRBJ2-7 and V is TRBV7-9; tentative D call: TRBD1 (5 bases). The V end was cut by 6 bases, the J end by 3 bases, with 12 bases between. CDR1 and CDR2 (germline): SEHNR, FQNEAQ (reference sequence). The CDR3 length is 13 residues. CDR3 region: CASRTENGYEQYF. The CDR3 region has the DNA TGTGCCAGCAGGACAGAAAACGGCTACGAGCAGTACTTC.

J is TRBJ2-7 and V is TRBV12-5; perhaps TRBD1 as D (5 bases). The CDR3 is 15 amino acids. Trimming took 2 bases from V and 3 from J, leaving 14 bases between them. Germline V lookup: CDR1 LGHNT, CDR2 FRNRAP. The CDR3: CASGLPRQKGYEQYF. CDR3 DNA: TGTGCTAGTGGTTTGCCCCGACAGAAAGGCTACGAGCAGTACTTC.

This chain joins TRBV9 and TRBJ1-6; D gene uncertain. The V end lost 0 bases, the J end lost 3 bases, and 13 bases lay between the germline ends. This CDR3 region has 17 residues. In germline, CDR1 is SGDLS, CDR2 YYNGEE. CDR3 amino acids: CASSVDRTGFYNSPLHF. CDR3 nucleotide sequence: TGTGCCAGCAGCGTAGATCGCACGGGGTTCTATAATTCACCCCTCCACTTT.

The chain links TRBV18 to TRBJ2-3; tentative D call: TRBD1 (7 bases). V dropped 4 bases and J dropped 4 bases, with 18 bases sitting between them. Germline-derived CDR1 and CDR2 are KGHSH and LQKENI. The CDR3 has 16 amino acids. CDR3 protein: CASSHGTAGSADTQYF. CDR3 bases: TGTGCCAGCTCACACGGGACAGCCGGGAGTGCAGATACGCAGTATTTT.

The rearrangement joins TRBV29-1 to TRBJ2-7; TRBD1 is a possible D gene (5 bases). V was pared by 5 bases and J by 7 bases, with 21 bases between. The germline CDR1 and CDR2 sequences are SQVTM and ANQGSEA. The CDR3 contains 14 residues. The CDR3 DNA sequence: TGCAGCGTTAATATTCTGGGGCCCACGGGTGAGCAGTACTTC. Protein: CSVNILGPTGEQYF.